In its sample, the clone carrying this T cell receptor beta chain was seen once. The V gene's germline CDR1 is ENHRY and CDR2 SYGVKD. This CDR3 is 17 amino acids long. The J segment lost 1 base and the V segment lost 2 bases, leaving 4 bases of the junction unmatched. This entry belongs to a study of T cell changes during pregnancy in multiple sclerosis. Clones were sequenced by immunoSEQ multiplex PCR, and TCRdb holds only the in-frame ones, with some missing. The profile shows roughly 20,000 clones, around 89% of them singletons. V and J are TRBV10-3 and TRBJ2-1; 11 nucleotides agree with TRBD2. Material: CD8+ T cells from peripheral blood mononuclear cells, obtained in the first trimester of pregnancy. The TCR sequence derives from a female donor with multiple sclerosis, enrolled in a pregnancy study. The CDR3 reads CAISERVAGGSYNEQFF. The CDR3 coding sequence is TGTGCCATCAGTGAGAGAGTAGCGGGAGGGTCCTACAATGAGCAGTTCTTC.